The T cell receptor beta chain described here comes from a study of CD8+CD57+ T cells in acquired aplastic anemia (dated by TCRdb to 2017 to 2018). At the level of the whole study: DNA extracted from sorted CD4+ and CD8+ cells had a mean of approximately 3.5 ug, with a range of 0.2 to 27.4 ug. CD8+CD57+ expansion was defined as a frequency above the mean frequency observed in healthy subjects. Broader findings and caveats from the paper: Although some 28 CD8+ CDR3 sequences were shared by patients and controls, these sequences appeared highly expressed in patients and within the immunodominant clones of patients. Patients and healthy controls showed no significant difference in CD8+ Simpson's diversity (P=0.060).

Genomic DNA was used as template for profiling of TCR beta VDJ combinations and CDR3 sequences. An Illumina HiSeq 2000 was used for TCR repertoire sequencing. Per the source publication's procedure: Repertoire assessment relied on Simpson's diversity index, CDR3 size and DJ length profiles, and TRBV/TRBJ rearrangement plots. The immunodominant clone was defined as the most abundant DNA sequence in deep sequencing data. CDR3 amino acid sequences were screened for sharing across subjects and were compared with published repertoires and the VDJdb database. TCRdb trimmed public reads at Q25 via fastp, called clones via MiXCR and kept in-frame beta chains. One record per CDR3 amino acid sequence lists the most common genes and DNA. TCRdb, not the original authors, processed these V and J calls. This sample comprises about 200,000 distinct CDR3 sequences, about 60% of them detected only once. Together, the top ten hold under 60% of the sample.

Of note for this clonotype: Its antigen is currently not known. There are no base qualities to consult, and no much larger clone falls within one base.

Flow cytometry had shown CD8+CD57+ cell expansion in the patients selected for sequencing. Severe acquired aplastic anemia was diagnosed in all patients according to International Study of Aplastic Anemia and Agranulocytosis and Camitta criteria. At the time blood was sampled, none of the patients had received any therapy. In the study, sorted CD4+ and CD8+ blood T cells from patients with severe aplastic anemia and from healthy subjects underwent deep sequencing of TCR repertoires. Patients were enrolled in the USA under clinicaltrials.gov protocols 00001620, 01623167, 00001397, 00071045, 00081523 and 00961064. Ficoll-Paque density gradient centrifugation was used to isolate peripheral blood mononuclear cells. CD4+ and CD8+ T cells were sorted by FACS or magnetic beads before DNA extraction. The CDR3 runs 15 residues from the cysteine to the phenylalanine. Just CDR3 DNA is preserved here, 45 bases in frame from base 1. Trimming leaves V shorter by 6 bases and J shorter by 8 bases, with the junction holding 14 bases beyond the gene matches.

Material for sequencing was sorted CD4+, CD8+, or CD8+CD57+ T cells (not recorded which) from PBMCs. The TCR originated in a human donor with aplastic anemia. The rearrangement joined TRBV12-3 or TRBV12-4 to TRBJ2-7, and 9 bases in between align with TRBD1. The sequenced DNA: TGTGCCAGCAGCTTTTCACAGGGGGCTGGGGAAAAGCAGTACTTC. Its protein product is CASSFSQGAGEKQYF.